This T cell receptor beta chain is from a study of cytomegalovirus exposure and HLA in healthy donors. The CDR3 covers 14 residues. Between the trimmed V and J ends, which lost 7 bases and 0 bases, there was a span of 11 bases. The germline gives CDR1 SGHRS, CDR2 YFSETQ. Use of 60 Vbeta and 13 Jbeta primers characterized the PCR. TCRdb keeps only in-frame clones here, not all; method: immunoSEQ multiplex PCR. The table includes about 160,000 clones, about 80% detected once. Sequencing was done on a sample of PBMCs. The V gene is TRBV5-1, the J gene TRBJ2-1; D gene uncertain. This receptor was obtained from a man younger than 35 in good health and CMV-seropositive. Here the CDR3 reads CASGVQSSYNEQFF. CDR3 bases: TGCGCCAGCGGAGTACAAAGCTCCTACAATGAGCAGTTCTTC.